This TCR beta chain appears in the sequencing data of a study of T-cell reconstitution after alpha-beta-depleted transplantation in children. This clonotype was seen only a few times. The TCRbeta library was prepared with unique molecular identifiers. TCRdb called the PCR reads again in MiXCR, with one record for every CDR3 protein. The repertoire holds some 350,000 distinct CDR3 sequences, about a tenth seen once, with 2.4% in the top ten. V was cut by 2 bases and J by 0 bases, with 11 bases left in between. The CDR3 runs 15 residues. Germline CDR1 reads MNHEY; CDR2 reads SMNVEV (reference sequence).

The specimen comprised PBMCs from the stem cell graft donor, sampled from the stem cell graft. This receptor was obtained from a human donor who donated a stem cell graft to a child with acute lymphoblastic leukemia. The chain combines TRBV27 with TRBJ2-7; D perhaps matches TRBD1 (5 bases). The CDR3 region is CASSLMGPSSYEQYF. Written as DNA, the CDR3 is TGTGCCAGCAGTTTAATGGGGCCTAGCTCCTACGAGCAGTACTTC.